This T cell receptor (beta chain) was sequenced in a study of neoadjuvant nivolumab and ipilimumab in lung cancer (dated by TCRdb to about 2020). A note on the overall study: Intravenous nivolumab was dosed at 3 mg/kg on days 1, 15 and 29, and in the combination arm ipilimumab 1 mg/kg was added on day 1 only. The primary trial endpoint was the major pathologic response (MPR) rate in the intention-to-treat population in each study arm. In the trial, about 44 patients with operable NSCLC were treated, of whom some 23 were randomized to nivolumab monotherapy and around 21 to nivolumab plus ipilimumab. TCR repertoires were compared between pretherapy (baseline) peripheral blood and tumors resected at surgery after neoadjuvant immune checkpoint blockade. Matched pretherapy and resected tumor pairs were analyzed for seven patients, of whom four received nivolumab and three received nivolumab plus ipilimumab.

The junction shows trimming of 2 bases on V and 4 bases on J, plus 11 bases between the germline ends. CDR1 KGHSH and CDR2 LQKENI were looked up in the germline V gene. The CDR3, cysteine through phenylalanine, is 14 amino acids long. CDR3 DNA only is kept here, 42 bases in frame from base 1. Remarks on this clone: Its antigen is unknown. There are no base qualities to consult, and no much larger clone falls within one base.

This sample's time point label indicates: at surgical resection after neoadjuvant nivolumab +/- ipilimumab. The samples were obtained from NEOSTAR, a phase 2 randomized trial that tested neoadjuvant nivolumab or nivolumab plus ipilimumab, followed by surgery, in operable NSCLC. The full study reports these points: Richness in tumors resected after neoadjuvant therapy showed a positive correlation with pretherapy blood TCR richness (Spearman R ~ 0.8). No significant correlation was found between TCR clonality and pathologic tumor regression, and only one major-pathologic-response sample was available for the clonality analysis. Tumor T-cell richness and clonality rose from pretherapy to surgery in three of three dual-therapy tumors but in only two of four nivolumab-treated tumors. TCR sequencing was performed in a small number of samples. Resected tumors had greater TCR richness and clonality than tumor-adjacent uninvolved lung, and increases were observed in more dual-therapy-treated tumors.

Preparation of the library involved the immunoSEQ multiplex PCR assay. The paper's processing steps were these. Richness and clonality were used to summarize the repertoires, and clones that significantly expanded or contracted between pre- and post-therapy samples were identified. Sourced from immuneACCESS, this table was stored by TCRdb with only in-frame sequences that have V and J called. A share of the clones is absent; for the studies checked, an unresolved V gene accounts for under half, and the remainder has no known explanation. V and J calls plus clone size are reproduced from that table; the DNA served to infer D and trimming. The sample includes 10,000 to 15,000 clones, with approximately 68% observed a single time. Approximately 26% of the sample is in the top ten clones.

The sample in question was peripheral blood, obtained after neoadjuvant nivolumab, alone or with ipilimumab, at or shortly before surgery. The V and J segments used are TRBV18 and TRBJ1-1; TRBD1 is a possible D gene, resting on 5 matching bases. The TCR sequence derives from an adult with non-small cell lung cancer. The nucleotides read TGTGCCAGCTCACCAAAGGACAATCCCACTGAAGCTTTCTTT. The translation is CASSPKDNPTEAFF.